The T cell receptor (beta chain) under discussion was sequenced for a study of beta chain bispecific antibodies for T cell cancers. At the level of the study: The leukemia lines expressed TRBV12-3 (Jurkat) and TRBV5-5 (HPB-ALL). General study points: The leukemia cells, rather than normal T cells, gave most of the targeted TRBV signal. Anti-TRBV12 exposure, compared with anti-CD19, reduced the TRBV12-3 proportion of TRBV signal by approximately 99%.

Expansion lasted 2 to 4 days, with either anti-CD3 antibody OKT3 or CD3/CD28 beads. This sample: Jurkat plus normal T cells with anti-TRBV12 bispecific. Each coculture: 5 x 10^4 target cells, 5 x 10^4 normal T cells, bispecific antibody. This clonotype was seen at least ten times. What it binds is not known. TCRdb reprocessed the 5' RACE reads with MiXCR, giving one entry per CDR3 protein. This repertoire shows about 20,000 distinct CDR3 sequences, approximately 2.2% found once; its top ten account for roughly 5%. J lost 2 bases, V lost 4 bases, and 6 bases had no gene match. There are 15 residues in the CDR3. Per germline, CDR1 MDHEN and CDR2 SYDVKM.

The sample was healthy donor T cells cultured with leukemia cells, taken from a culture containing a bispecific antibody targeting TCR Vbeta12. The origin of this receptor is a human donor in good health. Some clones in this sample may be carry-over from other donors' samples. This chain uses TRBV28 with TRBJ2-3; TRBD2 aligns across 7 bases. The CDR3: CASSYERDYTDTQYF. CDR3 DNA: TGTGCCAGCAGTTACGAGCGGGACTACACAGATACGCAGTATTTT.